One sample yielded the 22 T cell receptor beta chains listed below, sequenced in a study of T cell responses to AZD1222 COVID-19 vaccine. Generated by immunoSEQ multiplex PCR, the TCRdb table keeps only in-frame clones and is missing some. The sample records 85,000 to 100,000 clones, around 80% being singletons. The starting material was peripheral blood, obtained on day 0 of AZD1222 vaccination. These receptors all stem from an adult in good health.

This clone was observed a few times. V usage is TRBV5-1 and J usage is TRBJ1-2, with a tentative D call TRBD1 (6 bases). The CDR3 contains 14 residues. Germline V CDR1 and CDR2: SGHRS, YFSETQ. Deletions cut 4 bases from V and 4 bases from J, with 14 bases between. Written as DNA, the CDR3 is TGCGCCAGCAGCGCCTCAGGGGTGGGCTATGGCTACACCTTC. This translates into CASSASGVGYGYTF.

This chain connects TRBV30 to TRBJ2-7, with D tentatively TRBD1 (7 bases). The CDR3 length is 14 residues. Trimming removed 4 bases at V and 3 bases at J, with 16 bases between. Germline lookup yields CDR1 GTSNPN and CDR2 SVGIG (reference sequence). The CDR3 sequence: CAWNSAGQYYEQYF. Here the CDR3 DNA reads TGTGCCTGGAATTCTGCGGGACAGTACTACGAGCAGTACTTC.

The chain recombines TRBV7-8 with TRBJ2-2; tentatively, D is TRBD2 (6 bases). V was cut by 5 bases and J by 4 bases, with 20 bases left in between. This CDR3 contains 17 residues. Germline lookup yields CDR1 SGHVS and CDR2 FQNEAQ. Here the CDR3 DNA reads TGTGCCAGCAGCCCCAGGGACCCGGGAGTGGGCACCGGGGAGCTGTTTTTT. As protein: CASSPRDPGVGTGELFF.

The chain recombines TRBV4-1 with TRBJ2-5; 11 bases agree with TRBD2. This CDR3 has 18 amino acids. Unmatched junction bases numbered 13, after V lost 0 bases and J lost 7 bases. CDR1 MGHRA and CDR2 YSYEKL come from the germline V gene. CDR3 region: CASSQEGAGLAELRTQYF. CDR3 DNA: TGCGCCAGCAGCCAAGAAGGTGCGGGACTAGCGGAGCTCCGGACCCAGTACTTC.

This clone has a handful of counts. V gene TRBV27 combines with J gene TRBJ1-5, with a tentative D call TRBD1 (6 bases). Trimming removed 2 bases at V and 7 bases at J, with 9 bases between. This CDR3 region has 13 residues. Germline lookup yields CDR1 MNHEY and CDR2 SMNVEV (reference sequence). The CDR3 region is CASSLAGAQPQHF. As DNA, the CDR3 is TGTGCCAGCAGTTTAGCAGGGGCCCAGCCCCAGCATTTT.

The rearrangement uses TRBV13 and TRBJ2-7; D is unresolved. V lost 4 bases and J lost 2, with 12 bases in between. This CDR3 spans 14 amino acids. CDR1 and CDR2 from the germline V gene are PRHDT and FYEKMQ (reference sequence). The CDR3, as DNA: TGTGCCAGCAGCTCCGCAAGCGCCCCCTACGAGCAGTACTTC. Translated, it gives CASSSASAPYEQYF. Combining the CDR3 with reference TRBV13 and TRBJ2-7 gives the whole variable domain AAGVIQSPRHLIKEKRETATLKCYPIPRHDTVYWYQQGPGQDPQFLISFYEKMQSDKGSIPDRFSAQQFSDYHSELNMSSLELGDSALYFCASSSASAPYEQYFGPGTRLTVT.

V usage is TRBV10-1 and J usage is TRBJ2-7, with no clear D. CDR3 length: 14 residues. Germline V gives CDR1 WNHNN, CDR2 SYGVQD (reference sequence). V was pared by 4 bases and J by 0 bases, with 10 bases between. The CDR3 protein is CASSARGSSYEQYF. For the CDR3, the DNA is TGCGCCAGCAGTGCTCGCGGTAGCTCCTACGAGCAGTACTTC.

The chain employs TRBV6-4 and TRBJ1-2; D is uncertain. Trimming took 9 bases from V and 3 from J, leaving 2 bases between them. This CDR3 region has 9 residues. Per germline, CDR1 MRHNA and CDR2 SNTAGT. The CDR3 region is CARDYGYTF. CDR3 sequence (DNA): TGTGCCAGGGACTATGGCTACACCTTC.

The table lists this clone with a few counts. This chain uses TRBV7-8 with TRBJ2-2; D is undetermined. The length of the CDR3 is 14 residues. Germline CDR1 and CDR2: SGHVS and FQNEAQ. V lost 2 bases and J 6 bases, leaving 10 bases between the germline ends. The CDR3 DNA is TGTGCCAGCAGCTTAAGTTCAGTCGCCGGGGAGCTGTTTTTT. Translating it yields CASSLSSVAGELFF.

DNA for the CDR3: TGTGCCAGTAGTATTAGGAGCGGGAGCGAAGGCGGGGAGCTGTTTTTT. As protein: CASSIRSGSEGGELFF. The chain recombines TRBV19 with TRBJ2-2; the match to TRBD2 covers 8 bases. With V trimmed by 3 bases and J by 7 bases, 10 bases remained unmatched. Germline V CDR1 and CDR2: LNHDA, SQIVND (reference sequence). This CDR3 spans 16 amino acids.

V usage is TRBV4-1 and J usage is TRBJ1-3, with 7 bases identical to TRBD1. After removal of 2 bases from V and 0 bases from J, the junction contained 16 bases not matched to a gene. Per germline, CDR1 MGHRA and CDR2 YSYEKL. The CDR3 covers 20 residues. The CDR3 reads CASSQFFSGTDTFSGNTIYF. CDR3 nucleotide sequence: TGCGCCAGCAGCCAATTTTTTTCCGGGACAGATACTTTCTCTGGAAACACCATATATTTT.

This clone was seen a few times. V usage is TRBV10-2 and J usage is TRBJ2-7, with 9 bases aligning to TRBD1. Germline V gene data show CDR1 as WSHSY and CDR2 as SAAADI. The CDR3 is 14 amino acids. Trimming at V came to 2 bases and at J to 12 bases, leaving 11 bases not matched to a gene. CDR3 bases: TGCGCCAGCAGTGAGAGACAGGGGGGGTCCTCGCCGTACTTC. Translation gives CASSERQGGSSPYF.

The chain joins TRBV6-4 to TRBJ2-2, with D hard to call. The CDR3 has 15 amino acids. Trimming cost V 0 bases and J 6 bases, with 11 bases left between them. Germline values: CDR1 MRHNA, CDR2 SNTAGT. This CDR3 reads CASSDSGFRPGELFF. The CDR3 coding sequence is TGTGCCAGCAGTGACTCGGGCTTTCGTCCCGGGGAGCTGTTTTTT.

The chain recombines TRBV13 with TRBJ2-1; TRBD2 agrees at 10 bases. The CDR3 has 18 amino acids. The junction had 9 bases not matched to a gene; V was cut back by 2 bases and J by 2 bases. CDR1 and CDR2 from the germline V gene are PRHDT and FYEKMQ (reference sequence). CDR3 bases: TGTGCCAGCAGCTTACCTCCCTGGACTAGCGGTACCTACAATGAGCAGTTCTTC. This codes for CASSLPPWTSGTYNEQFF.

The V call is TRBV7-2, the J call TRBJ2-1, with 13 bases aligning to TRBD2. CDR1 is SGHTA, CDR2 FQGNSA, per germline. The trim removed 3 bases at V and 6 bases at J, leaving 5 bases unmatched. The CDR3 is made up of 16 amino acids. The CDR3 DNA is TGTGCCAGCAGCTTCACTAGCGGGAGGGCCTCCAATGAGCAGTTCTTC. This translates into CASSFTSGRASNEQFF.

This rearrangement joins TRBV5-5 to TRBJ1-4; tentatively, D is TRBD1 (6 bases). The CDR3 has 14 residues. Germline loops: CDR1 SGHKS, CDR2 YYEKEE (reference sequence). V was shortened by 0 bases and J by 7 bases, with 10 bases between the two germline ends. CDR3 nucleotide sequence: TGTGCCAGCAGCTTGGGGACAGTAACTGAAAAACTGTTTTTT. Protein product: CASSLGTVTEKLFF.

The CDR3: CAISGPIREQGGVYGYTF. The CDR3 nucleotides read TGTGCCATCAGTGGGCCTATACGGGAACAGGGAGGGGTATATGGCTACACCTTC. The V call is TRBV10-3, the J call TRBJ1-2, with D possibly TRBD1 on 6 matching bases. Germline V gene lookup returns CDR1 ENHRY and CDR2 SYGVKD. CDR3 length: 18 amino acids. Trimming pared 4 bases from V and 5 bases from J, leaving 26 bases between.

The CDR3 sequence is CAISTGTSGSYEQYF. The CDR3 nucleotides read TGTGCCATCAGTACCGGGACTAGCGGCTCCTACGAGCAGTACTTC. This chain joins TRBV10-3 and TRBJ2-7; 11 nucleotides line up with TRBD2. Trimming removed 5 bases from V and 0 bases from J; junction bases left unmatched: 3. The CDR3 contains 15 residues. The V gene's germline CDR1 is ENHRY and CDR2 SYGVKD.

The rearrangement links TRBV5-1 to TRBJ2-3, with D perhaps TRBD1 (5 bases). V was clipped by 0 bases and J by 1 base, with 12 bases between them. Germline CDR1 reads SGHRS; CDR2 reads YFSETQ. This CDR3 spans 16 amino acids. CDR3 protein: CASSLDSGAGTDTQYF. The CDR3 DNA follows: TGCGCCAGCAGCTTGGATTCTGGGGCAGGCACAGATACGCAGTATTTT.

In nucleotides, the CDR3 is TGTGCCTCGGGACAGTCCTACGAGCAGTACTTC. Protein: CASGQSYEQYF. The rearrangement uses TRBV10-3 and TRBJ2-7; 7 positions agree with TRBD1. The germline gives CDR1 ENHRY, CDR2 SYGVKD. CDR3 length: 11 amino acids. V dropped 11 bases and J dropped 1; count of bases not matched to a gene: 2.

The chain is built from TRBV5-4 and TRBJ1-2; D may be TRBD1 (5 bases). This CDR3 contains 13 residues. Trimming stripped 6 bases from V and 7 bases from J, with 16 bases between. The germline V gene has CDR1 SGHNT and CDR2 YYREEE (reference sequence). CDR3 protein: CASTVQEIGGYTF. CDR3 nucleotides: TGTGCCAGCACCGTACAGGAGATTGGTGGCTACACCTTC.

The rearrangement links TRBV18 to TRBJ2-7, with 7 positions matching TRBD2. V lost 3 bases and J lost 5; bases outside the gene matches: 7. The germline V gene has CDR1 KGHSH and CDR2 LQKENI. This CDR3 has 14 amino acids. CDR3 sequence reads: CASSPQRDRDEQYF. Here the CDR3 DNA reads TGTGCCAGCTCACCTCAGCGGGATCGGGACGAGCAGTACTTC.